This T cell receptor beta chain was identified during a study of T cell responses to AZD1222 COVID-19 vaccine. General study results and limits: Nearly half of spike-specific TCRs reportedly go after variant regions that carry no mutations. Clonal diversity was possibly underestimated, and white British individuals and females predominated among donors. There were repertoire samples only from the period after the peak T cell response. Spike-wide vaccine-associated CD4 TCRs dominated at 160-218 and 743-854.

This clone has a single count. The antigen remains undetermined. Libraries were prepared by immunoSEQ multiplex PCR; TCRdb keeps only in-frame clonotypes and omits some of them. The sample records about 150,000 clones, approximately 90% being singletons. Trimming pared 5 bases from V and 4 bases from J, leaving 21 bases between. The CDR3 loop spans 16 amino acids. CDR1 SEHNR and CDR2 FQNEAQ come from the germline V gene (reference sequence). The TCR sequence derives from an adult who received the AZD1222 COVID-19 vaccine. The V call is TRBV7-9, the J call TRBJ2-7, with a tentative D call TRBD2 (5 bases). This sample comprised peripheral blood, obtained 28 days after the second AZD1222 dose. CDR3 region: CASSPGETLNPYEQYF. The CDR3 coding sequence is TGTGCCAGCAGCCCCGGGGAGACCCTCAATCCTTACGAGCAGTACTTC.